These 21 T cell receptor beta chains share one sample of origin, sequenced in a study of CD8 T cells in ankylosing spondylitis. Study results and limitations: For ankylosing spondylitis blood, a TCR beta motif of 7 or 8 highly homologous variants appeared characteristic.

No antigen has been identified for these receptors. One entry per CDR3 protein, called by TCRdb with MiXCR from the 5' RACE reads. Counted here are 200,000 to 250,000 distinct CDR3 sequences, approximately 7.3% occurring once; the ten biggest clones make up 14%. Sequenced sample: blood, either unsorted or a sorted T cell fraction (not recorded which). Receptor source: a male donor with ankylosing spondylitis.

In its sample, this clonotype was seen many times. V gene TRBV12-3 or TRBV12-4 combines with J gene TRBJ1-1; D is perhaps TRBD1 (6 bases). The CDR3 totals 16 residues. The V and J ends lost 4 bases and 7 bases respectively, with 22 bases between them. The CDR3 loop reads CASSSINRAQQNEAFF. The CDR3 region has the DNA TGTGCCAGCAGTTCGATAAACAGGGCCCAGCAGAATGAAGCTTTCTTT.

Concerning this clonotype itself: A much larger clone differs by one base, so this may be a read error. The chain employs TRBV20-1 and TRBJ2-5; the match to TRBD2 covers 10 bases. Germline V CDR1 and CDR2: DFQATT, SNEGSKA (reference sequence). The CDR3 is 15 residues long. CDR3: CSASRTSGTQGTQYF. CDR3 bases: TGCAGTGCTTCCCGGACTAGCGGAACACAAGGGACCCAGTACTTC.

This clonotype was found many times. The CDR3 loop is CASSPSGLPNNEQFF. The CDR3 DNA is TGTGCCAGCAGCCCTAGCGGGCTACCTAACAATGAGCAGTTCTTC. The gene calls are TRBV9 and TRBJ2-1; TRBD2 matches at 8 bases. The V gene's germline CDR1 is SGDLS and CDR2 YYNGEE. V was clipped by 4 bases and J by 5 bases; unmatched bases: 8. The CDR3 is 15 residues long.

This clonotype was detected ten times or more. The chain combines TRBV7-9 with TRBJ2-7, with 10 bases identical to TRBD2. Germline lookup yields CDR1 SEHNR and CDR2 FQNEAQ (reference sequence). Trimming cost V 4 bases and J 7 bases; bases outside gene matches: 7. The CDR3 has 14 residues. CDR3 in amino acids: CASSSRGSGGEQYF. The CDR3 DNA reads TGTGCCAGCAGCTCCCGTGGTAGCGGGGGGGAGCAGTACTTC.

Only a few counts were recorded for this clonotype. This sequence joins TRBV13 and TRBJ2-4; 7 nucleotides match TRBD2. Germline V gene lookup returns CDR1 PRHDT and CDR2 FYEKMQ (reference sequence). Trimming removed 5 bases from V and 9 bases from J; junction bases left unmatched: 7. This CDR3 is 13 amino acids long. The CDR3 loop is CASSEGRGGIQYF. The DNA for the CDR3 is TGTGCCAGCAGCGAGGGGAGGGGAGGCATTCAGTACTTC.

This clonotype was recorded many times. The chain is built from TRBV7-6 and TRBJ1-6; D call uncertain. This CDR3 is built from 12 residues. CDR1 is SGHVS, CDR2 FNYEAQ, per germline. Trimming stripped 6 bases from V and 9 bases from J, with 9 bases between. The CDR3 loop is CASSLIGSPLHF. DNA of the CDR3: TGTGCCAGCAGTCTGATAGGTTCACCCCTCCACTTT. Supplemented by reference TRBV7-6 and TRBJ1-6, the full variable domain reads GAGVSQSPRYKVTKRGQDVALRCDPISGHVSLYWYRQALGQGPEFLTYFNYEAQQDKSGLPNDRFSAERPEGSISTLTIQRTEQRDSAMYRCASSLIGSPLHFGNGTRLTVT.

Many counts were recorded for this clonotype. The J gene is TRBJ1-2, the V gene TRBV4-1; the D gene is possibly TRBD1 (5 bases). The V and J ends lost 0 bases and 2 bases respectively, with 10 bases between them. CDR1 is MGHRA and CDR2 is YSYEKL in the germline V gene. This CDR3 contains 15 residues. The CDR3 DNA sequence: TGCGCCAGCAGCCAAGACCCAGGGTCGAACTATGGCTACACCTTC. The encoded protein is CASSQDPGSNYGYTF.

A few counts support this clonotype. The genes are TRBV5-5 and TRBJ1-1, with D unclear. CDR1 is SGHKS and CDR2 is YYEKEE in the germline V gene (reference sequence). The CDR3 is 16 residues long. V lost 0 bases and J lost 0, with 12 bases in between. Here the CDR3 reads CASSLAPRFMNTEAFF. The CDR3 DNA reads as TGTGCCAGCAGCTTGGCTCCCAGATTTATGAACACTGAAGCTTTCTTT.

Ten or more counts support this clonotype. V usage is TRBV9 and J usage is TRBJ2-5; 8 nucleotides align to TRBD2. Germline CDR1 is SGDLS and CDR2 is YYNGEE. The CDR3 has 15 residues. Unmatched junction bases numbered 12, after V lost 7 bases and J lost 4 bases. CDR3 sequence (DNA): TGTGCCAGCTCGCCCCCCGGGACTAGGGGAGAGACCCAGTACTTC. Encoded protein: CASSPPGTRGETQYF. The full variable domain, in which reference TRBV9 and TRBJ2-5 provide the parts outside the CDR3, is DSGVTQTPKHLITATGQRVTLRCSPRSGDLSVYWYQQSLDQGLQFLIQYYNGEERAKGNILERFSAQQFPDLHSELNLSSLELGDSALYFCASSPPGTRGETQYFGPGTRLLVL.

This clonotype was seen once. The chain combines TRBV20-1 with TRBJ1-1; D uncertain. This CDR3 comprises 12 residues. Germline V CDR1 and CDR2: DFQATT, SNEGSKA (reference sequence). Trimming pared 3 bases from V and 0 bases from J, leaving 5 bases between. CDR3 sequence: CSARPLNTEAFF. Here the CDR3 DNA reads TGCAGTGCTAGGCCCCTGAACACTGAAGCTTTCTTT.

This rearrangement joins TRBV7-9 to TRBJ2-1; 7 bases are shared with TRBD2. This CDR3 has 15 residues. Germline CDR1 SEHNR, CDR2 FQNEAQ (reference sequence). V dropped 8 bases and J dropped 0; count of bases not matched to a gene: 7. The CDR3 loop is CASRPAGTSYNEQFF. CDR3 bases: TGTGCCAGCCGTCCAGCGGGGACCTCCTACAATGAGCAGTTCTTC. Supplemented by reference TRBV7-9 and TRBJ2-1, the full variable domain reads DTGVSQNPRHKITKRGQNVTFRCDPISEHNRLYWYRQTLGQGPEFLTYFQNEAQLEKSRLLSDRFSAERPKGSFSTLEIQRTEQGDSAMYLCASRPAGTSYNEQFFGPGTRLTVL.

The gene calls are TRBV5-4 and TRBJ2-1; 8 nucleotides match TRBD1. V was pared by 4 bases and J by 0 bases, with 9 bases of the junction left unmatched. Germline values: CDR1 SGHNT, CDR2 YYREEE (reference sequence). The CDR3 spans 17 residues. The DNA of the CDR3 is TGTGCCAGCAGCCCAGACAGGGGAAGCTTCTCCTACAATGAGCAGTTCTTC. Protein sequence: CASSPDRGSFSYNEQFF.

The chain employs TRBV5-5 and TRBJ2-1, with TRBD2 identical over 10 bases. After removal of 4 bases from V and 8 bases from J, the junction contained 9 bases not matched to a gene. This CDR3 is 15 amino acids long. The germline V gene has CDR1 SGHKS and CDR2 YYEKEE (reference sequence). The CDR3 DNA follows: TGTGCCAGCAGCCCTGGGCTAGCGGGGGCTTATGAGCAGTTCTTC. Translation gives CASSPGLAGAYEQFF.

This clonotype was seen ten or more times. J is TRBJ1-5 and V is TRBV2; unclear D gene. The CDR3 is 15 amino acids. Deletions cut 1 base from V and 7 bases from J, with 14 bases between. CDR1 and CDR2 (germline): SNHLY, FYNNEI. CDR3 in DNA: TGTGCCAGCAGTGAAGGTGGTGGGCCAAGGCAGCCCCAGCATTTT. This encodes CASSEGGGPRQPQHF.

This clonotype has more than one count but fewer than ten. The CDR3 protein is CASSIGGVAFF. The CDR3 DNA follows: TGTGCCAGTAGTATAGGGGGCGTCGCTTTCTTT. V and J are TRBV19 and TRBJ1-1; perhaps TRBD1 as D (5 bases). V lost 1 base and J 11 bases, leaving 8 bases between the germline ends. Germline values: CDR1 LNHDA, CDR2 SQIVND (reference sequence). The CDR3 consists of 11 residues.

This clonotype was seen many times. CDR3 protein: CSASLASSNQPQHF. The CDR3 DNA is TGCAGTGCCTCGCTTGCGTCTAGCAATCAGCCCCAGCATTTT. V usage is TRBV20-1 and J usage is TRBJ1-5; D is unclear. The CDR3 is made up of 14 amino acids. V was clipped by 6 bases and J by 0 bases, with 12 bases between them. The V gene's germline CDR1 is DFQATT and CDR2 SNEGSKA (reference sequence).

This clonotype turned up a few times. The V gene is TRBV7-9, the J gene TRBJ2-3; D is undetermined. Germline-derived CDR1 and CDR2 are SEHNR and FQNEAQ (reference sequence). The CDR3 is made up of 16 amino acids. V was shortened by 5 bases and J by 0 bases, with 15 bases between the two germline ends. The CDR3 sequence: CASSPIVRPSTDTQYF. The DNA for the CDR3 is TGTGCCAGCAGCCCCATTGTCCGCCCTAGCACAGATACGCAGTATTTT.

This clonotype has only a few counts. The chain links TRBV6-5 to TRBJ2-1, with 12 bases aligning to TRBD2. Germline trimming cut 2 bases from V and 8 bases from J; bases unmatched to any gene: 10. In germline, CDR1 is MNHEY, CDR2 SVGAGI. The CDR3 runs 17 residues. The CDR3: CASSYPSEGLAGYEQFF. In DNA form, the CDR3 reads TGTGCCAGCAGTTACCCTTCTGAAGGACTAGCGGGGTATGAGCAGTTCTTC.

This clonotype was seen many times. The V and J genes are TRBV5-5 and TRBJ1-1; no clear D. The CDR3 length is 11 residues. Looked up from germline, CDR1 is SGHKS and CDR2 is YYEKEE (reference sequence). V lost 2 bases and J lost 9, with 8 bases in between. This CDR3 is CASSFELKAFF. Here the CDR3 DNA reads TGTGCCAGCAGCTTTGAGCTGAAAGCTTTCTTT.

Ten or more counts support this clonotype. The chain carries TRBV28 and TRBJ2-7; 11 nucleotides agree with TRBD2. The CDR3 is 18 residues long. V lost 2 bases, J lost 3 bases, and 12 bases stayed unmatched. Germline CDR1 is MDHEN and CDR2 is SYDVKM. In DNA, the CDR3 is TGTGCCAGCAGTTTAAATTCGCGGACTAGCGGGCGGCGCTACGAGCAGTACTTC. Translation: CASSLNSRTSGRRYEQYF. Drawing the rest from reference TRBV28 and TRBJ2-7, the complete variable domain is DVKVTQSSRYLVKRTGEKVFLECVQDMDHENMFWYRQDPGLGLRLIYFSYDVKMKEKGDIPEGYSVSREKKERFSLILESASTNQTSMYLCASSLNSRTSGRRYEQYFGPGTRLTVT.

This clonotype was recorded at least ten times. CDR3 bases: TGTGCCAGCAGTGAATGGAACAGTCTCTATGGCTACACCTTC. Protein sequence: CASSEWNSLYGYTF. The J gene is TRBJ1-2, the V gene TRBV25-1, with D unresolved. Germline CDR1 MGHDK, CDR2 SYGVNS. Trimming removed 1 base from V and 4 bases from J, with 10 bases in between. The CDR3 length is 14 residues.